The 26 T cell receptor beta chains given below trace back to one sample, sequenced in a study of blood T cell repertoires in COVID-19. Produced via immunoSEQ multiplex PCR; TCRdb's table is partial and in-frame only. This table holds almost 80,000 clones, about nine tenths found once. Material for sequencing was peripheral blood. These receptors were obtained from a woman of 80 years or more with acute or convalescent COVID-19.

The V call is TRBV5-6, the J call TRBJ2-1, with TRBD2 as a possible D gene (5 bases). Germline values: CDR1 SGHDT, CDR2 YYEEEE. Trimming cost V 1 base and J 7 bases, with 15 bases left between them. The CDR3 sequence is 15 residues long. Written as DNA, the CDR3 is TGTGCCAGCAGCTTGCTAGCTCGAGAGGTTAATGAGCAGTTCTTC. It encodes CASSLLAREVNEQFF.

J is TRBJ2-7 and V is TRBV19, with D maybe TRBD1 (5 bases). V lost 3 bases and J 2 bases, leaving 14 bases between the germline ends. The CDR3 has 15 amino acids. CDR1 and CDR2 (germline): LNHDA, SQIVND (reference sequence). In DNA, the CDR3 is TGTGCCAGTAGTATCGATGTAACAGGAGCCTACGAGCAGTACTTC. The encoded protein is CASSIDVTGAYEQYF.

The V call is TRBV6-1, the J call TRBJ1-4; a weak D match, TRBD1 (5 bases). This CDR3 is 15 amino acids long. Trimming shortened V by 2 bases and J by 6 bases, and 13 bases separated the two germline ends. Germline CDR1 MNHNS, CDR2 SASEGT. Written as DNA, the CDR3 is TGTGCCAGCAGTGAACATCGGGGGTACGATGAAAAACTGTTTTTT. Its protein product is CASSEHRGYDEKLFF.

This chain links TRBV11-2 with TRBJ1-6, with 7 bases fitting TRBD1. The CDR3 has 14 amino acids. Germline CDR1 is SGHAT and CDR2 is FQNNGV. Germline trimming cut 4 bases from V and 10 bases from J; bases unmatched to any gene: 7. The CDR3 loop reads CASSWDRLNSPLHF. Written as DNA, the CDR3 is TGTGCCAGCAGCTGGGACAGACTAAACTCACCCCTCCACTTT. The full variable domain, its missing parts supplied by reference TRBV11-2 and TRBJ1-6, is EAGVAQSPRYKIIEKRQSVAFWCNPISGHATLYWYQQILGQGPKLLIQFQNNGVVDDSQLPKDRFSAERLKGVDSTLKIQPAKLEDSAVYLCASSWDRLNSPLHFGNGTRLTVT.

The chain employs TRBV18 and TRBJ1-5; 8 nucleotides line up with TRBD1. The CDR3 has 13 amino acids. With 5 bases clipped from V and 6 bases from J, the junction kept 3 bases outside the gene matches. The germline V gene has CDR1 KGHSH and CDR2 LQKENI. CDR3 DNA: TGTGCCAGCTCAATGGACAGGGCTCAGCCCCAGCATTTT. Its protein product is CASSMDRAQPQHF.

This clone has a single count. The chain carries TRBV3-1 (or the pseudogene TRBV3-2) and TRBJ2-4, with 7 bases fitting TRBD2. The J segment lost 4 bases and the V segment lost 1 base, leaving 4 bases of the junction unmatched. The length of the CDR3 is 15 residues. Germline lookup yields CDR1 LGHDT and CDR2 YNNKEL (reference sequence). Here the CDR3 reads CASSQVGRVKNIQYF. The CDR3 DNA is TGTGCCAGCAGCCAAGTAGGGAGGGTAAAAAACATTCAGTACTTC.

The CDR3, as DNA: TGTGCCAGCAGCCCGATGATGACAGGGGACACAGATACGCAGTATTTT. Translation: CASSPMMTGDTDTQYF. The V call is TRBV9, the J call TRBJ2-3, with TRBD1 identical over 8 bases. V lost 4 bases to trimming and J lost 2 bases; unmatched junction nucleotides: 9. Germline lookup yields CDR1 SGDLS and CDR2 YYNGEE. The CDR3 has 16 residues.

V gene TRBV5-4 combines with J gene TRBJ1-2, with TRBD1 identical over 8 bases. Germline V gives CDR1 SGHNT, CDR2 YYREEE (reference sequence). The CDR3 extends over 15 amino acids. With V trimmed by 0 bases and J by 6 bases, 7 bases remained unmatched. The CDR3 DNA sequence: TGTGCCAGCAGCTTGGCTGTGACAGGGGTGGATGGCTACACCTTC. Translating it yields CASSLAVTGVDGYTF.

V and J are TRBV5-6 and TRBJ1-3; maybe TRBD1 (5 bases). The CDR3 extends over 16 amino acids. Trimming took 8 bases from V and 0 from J, leaving 18 bases between them. Germline CDR1 and CDR2: SGHDT and YYEEEE. For the CDR3, the DNA is TGTGCCAGACCACAGGCGATTACGCTCTCTGGAAACACCATATATTTT. It is translated as CARPQAITLSGNTIYF. The complete variable domain, with remaining parts taken from reference TRBV5-6 and TRBJ1-3, reads DAGVTQSPTHLIKTRGQQVTLRCSPKSGHDTVSWYQQALGQGPQFIFQYYEEEERQRGNFPDRFSGHQFPNYSSELNVNALLLGDSALYLCARPQAITLSGNTIYFGEGSWLTVV.

The J gene is TRBJ2-2, the V gene TRBV15; 15 nucleotides agree with TRBD2. Looked up from germline, CDR1 is LNHNV and CDR2 is YYDKDF (reference sequence). Losses at the gene ends were 4 bases for V and 7 bases for J; bases not matched to a gene: 7. CDR3 size: 17 residues. The CDR3 sequence is CATSNGLAGGTIGELFF. CDR3 nucleotide sequence: TGTGCCACCAGCAACGGACTAGCGGGAGGGACCATCGGGGAGCTGTTTTTT.

The gene calls are TRBV5-1 and TRBJ2-4; D gene ambiguous. The germline CDR1 and CDR2 sequences are SGHRS and YFSETQ. This CDR3 has 16 amino acids. V was trimmed by 0 bases and J by 3 bases, leaving 13 bases between them. CDR3 sequence reads: CASSLAGAPDKNIQYF. The CDR3 region has the DNA TGCGCCAGCAGCTTGGCCGGAGCACCTGACAAAAACATTCAGTACTTC.

This chain links TRBV4-1 with TRBJ2-3, with TRBD1 as a possible D gene (6 bases). Germline-derived CDR1 and CDR2 are MGHRA and YSYEKL. The CDR3 totals 15 residues. Deletions cut 5 bases from V and 0 bases from J, with 12 bases between. DNA of the CDR3: TGCGCCAGCAGCTTGCGACAGGCTAGCACAGATACGCAGTATTTT. Encoded protein: CASSLRQASTDTQYF.

V usage is TRBV21-1 and J usage is TRBJ1-2; TRBD1, the D gene given by the table, was not confirmed from the DNA. TRBV21-1 is a pseudogene segment. This CDR3 comprises 11 residues. The CDR3 sequence is CASRTAYGYTF. The CDR3, as DNA: TGTGCCAGCAGGACAGCCTATGGCTACACCTTC.

This sequence joins TRBV9 and TRBJ2-2; no reliable D call. V shed 2 bases and J shed 4 bases, with 12 bases lying between them. The CDR3 runs to 15 residues. Germline V gene data show CDR1 as SGDLS and CDR2 as YYNGEE. DNA of the CDR3: TGTGCCAGCAGCGTGGGTGGGTCGGGCACCGGGGAGCTGTTTTTT. It encodes CASSVGGSGTGELFF. Combining the CDR3 with reference TRBV9 and TRBJ2-2 gives the whole variable domain DSGVTQTPKHLITATGQRVTLRCSPRSGDLSVYWYQQSLDQGLQFLIQYYNGEERAKGNILERFSAQQFPDLHSELNLSSLELGDSALYFCASSVGGSGTGELFFGEGSRLTVL.

V usage is TRBV6-2 or TRBV6-3 and J usage is TRBJ1-2; no firm D call. The CDR3 is 15 residues long. Germline V gene sequence: CDR1 MNHEY, CDR2 SVGEGT. V was clipped by 0 bases and J by 4 bases, with 12 bases between them. CDR3 loop: CASSYSSGRSYGYTF. The DNA of the CDR3 is TGTGCCAGCAGTTACTCCTCAGGAAGGTCCTATGGCTACACCTTC.

In its sample, this clone was seen once. The chain combines TRBV28 with TRBJ2-7; 7 nucleotides line up with TRBD2. The germline V gene has CDR1 MDHEN and CDR2 SYDVKM. With V trimmed by 5 bases and J by 2 bases, 3 bases remained unmatched. The CDR3 is 13 residues long. CDR3 loop: CASSGGLPYEQYF. CDR3 DNA: TGTGCCAGCAGTGGGGGACTACCCTACGAGCAGTACTTC.

The V gene is TRBV7-2, the J gene TRBJ1-5; TRBD1 matches 7 bases. This CDR3 has 18 amino acids. The junction had 15 bases not matched to a gene; V was cut back by 1 base and J by 6 bases. Looked up from germline, CDR1 is SGHTA and CDR2 is FQGNSA. DNA for the CDR3: TGTGCCAGCAGCTTAGGGCCCCCCCGTCTCGGGACAGCTCAGCCCCAGCATTTT. Translation: CASSLGPPRLGTAQPQHF.

A note on this clone: One end of the junction does not line up with germline, which may come from a read error. The chain combines TRBV6-6 with TRBJ2-4; D is unclear. Germline V lookup: CDR1 MNHNY, CDR2 SVGAGI (reference sequence). CDR3 length equals 13 residues. CDR3 in amino acids: CASSNELVSIRYF. In nucleotides, the CDR3 is TGTGCCAGCAGCAACGAGCTGGTTAGCATTCGGTACTTC.

The chain carries TRBV19 and TRBJ2-7; 7 positions match TRBD1. The CDR3 covers 14 residues. With 2 bases clipped from V and 2 bases from J, the junction kept 3 bases outside the gene matches. Germline lookup yields CDR1 LNHDA and CDR2 SQIVND (reference sequence). CDR3 sequence reads: CASSIMQGAYEQYF. For the CDR3, the DNA is TGTGCCAGTAGTATAATGCAGGGGGCCTACGAGCAGTACTTC.

V usage is TRBV11-2 and J usage is TRBJ2-7, with D unresolved. Germline V lookup: CDR1 SGHAT, CDR2 FQNNGV. This CDR3 is 14 amino acids long. V lost 5 bases and J lost 1, with 12 bases in between. CDR3 sequence: CASSPLLSSYEQYF. The CDR3, as DNA: TGTGCCAGCAGCCCCCTTCTGTCTTCCTACGAGCAGTACTTC.

The gene calls are TRBV2 and TRBJ2-1; TRBD2 agrees at 7 bases. Losses at the gene ends were 5 bases for V and 0 bases for J; bases not matched to a gene: 4. The CDR3 is made up of 15 amino acids. Per germline, CDR1 SNHLY and CDR2 FYNNEI. The CDR3 spells CASSSGVSSYNEQFF. For the CDR3, the DNA is TGTGCCAGCAGTAGCGGGGTGAGCTCCTACAATGAGCAGTTCTTC.

The chain recombines TRBV5-6 with TRBJ2-7, with 9 bases aligning to TRBD2. V trimming: 0 bases; J trimming: 5 bases; junction bases outside the gene matches: 3. Germline loops: CDR1 SGHDT, CDR2 YYEEEE. This CDR3 is built from 14 residues. CDR3 residues: CASSLVSSGNEQYF. CDR3 DNA sequence: TGTGCCAGCAGCTTGGTGTCTAGCGGGAACGAGCAGTACTTC. The full variable domain, rest sourced from reference TRBV5-6 and TRBJ2-7, is DAGVTQSPTHLIKTRGQQVTLRCSPKSGHDTVSWYQQALGQGPQFIFQYYEEEERQRGNFPDRFSGHQFPNYSSELNVNALLLGDSALYLCASSLVSSGNEQYFGPGTRLTVT.

This clone has a handful of counts. The chain has TRBV28 and TRBJ1-2, with 8 bases that match TRBD1. V lost 5 bases to trimming and J lost 10 bases; unmatched junction nucleotides: 12. CDR1 and CDR2 (germline): MDHEN, SYDVKM. The CDR3 runs to 14 residues. As DNA, the CDR3 is TGTGCCAGCAGTCCTAGCCGGGACAGGACGTTCTACACCTTC. It codes for CASSPSRDRTFYTF.

The J gene is TRBJ1-5, the V gene TRBV21-1; the table's D call, TRBD1, was not checked against the DNA. TRBV21-1 is a documented pseudogene. The CDR3 is 13 residues long. The CDR3 DNA reads as TGTGCCAGCTATTCAGGGCCAAATCAGCCCCAGCATTTT. Its translation: CASYSGPNQPQHF.

The CDR3 protein is CASSEGGHLYEQYF. The CDR3, as DNA: TGTGCCAGCAGTGAAGGGGGACACCTCTACGAGCAGTACTTC. The J gene is TRBJ2-7, the V gene TRBV6-1; perhaps TRBD1 as D (6 bases). V lost 1 base and J lost 3, with 10 bases in between. This CDR3 is 14 amino acids long. CDR1 is MNHNS, CDR2 SASEGT, per germline.

This clone was picked up a small number of times. This rearrangement joins TRBV4-1 to TRBJ1-2, with a possible D match to TRBD1 (5 bases). The germline V gene has CDR1 MGHRA and CDR2 YSYEKL. V lost 5 bases and J lost 2, with 9 bases in between. The CDR3 covers 13 residues. CDR3 protein: CASSAQGNYGYTF. The CDR3 DNA reads TGCGCCAGCAGCGCCCAGGGAAACTATGGCTACACCTTC.